This entry is about one T cell receptor beta chain. What it binds is unknown. The sample originates from a study of shared clonotypes between healthy human individuals. Background on the study: The people who gave samples were a couple of women and three men aged 18 to 49. Findings and limits, study-wide: Larger estimated richness was generally recorded for naive subsets relative to memory subsets.

Nashville, Tennessee was home to all donors, each a Caucasian adult. CD4+ cells yielded CD45RA+ naive and CD45RA-negative memory subsets. The CDR3 has 13 residues. V lost 6 bases, J lost 4 bases, and 10 bases lay in between. From germline, CDR1 is ENHRY and CDR2 SYGVKD. Profiling relied on immunoSEQ multiplex PCR, and the TCRdb table lists in-frame clones only, not all of them. This sample has approximately 2,000,000 clones, with approximately 90% found just once. The chain joins TRBV10-3 to TRBJ2-1; D not resolved. This sequence was found in a man between 18 and 29 years old in good health. Some clones in this sample may be carry-over from other donors' samples. Material: naive CD4+ T cells from PBMCs. As to subset: CD45RA+ positively selected. CDR3 loop: CAISEHRYNEQFF. CDR3 nucleotide sequence: TGTGCCATCAGCGAACACAGATACAATGAGCAGTTCTTC.